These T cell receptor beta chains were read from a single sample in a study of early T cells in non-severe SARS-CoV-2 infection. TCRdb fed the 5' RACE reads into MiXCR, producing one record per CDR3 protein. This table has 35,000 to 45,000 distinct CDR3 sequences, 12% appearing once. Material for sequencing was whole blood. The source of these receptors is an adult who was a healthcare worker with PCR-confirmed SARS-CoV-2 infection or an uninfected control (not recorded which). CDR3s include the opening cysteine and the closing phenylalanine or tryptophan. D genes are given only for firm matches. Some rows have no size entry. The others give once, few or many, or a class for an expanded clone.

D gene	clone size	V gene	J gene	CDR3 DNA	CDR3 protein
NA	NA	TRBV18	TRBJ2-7	TGTGCCAGCTCACCATTCGGTTTGTTCTACGAGCAGTACTTC	CASSPFGLFYEQYF
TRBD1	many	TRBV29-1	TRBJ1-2	TGCAGCGTTGAAGATCATAAGGGACAGGGTATCTATGGCTACACCTTC	CSVEDHKGQGIYGYTF
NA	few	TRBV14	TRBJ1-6	TGTGCCAGCAGCCCCGGTACCTATAATTCACCCCTCCACTTT	CASSPGTYNSPLHF
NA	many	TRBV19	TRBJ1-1	TGTGCCAGTAGTATGGTCTCCTCCACGGGGGACACTGAAGCTTTCTTT	CASSMVSSTGDTEAFF
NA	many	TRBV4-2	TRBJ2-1	TGTGCCAGCAGCCAAGATCTTTTGGTGCAGGGGAGGTGTGAGCAGTTCTTC	CASSQDLLVQGRCEQFF
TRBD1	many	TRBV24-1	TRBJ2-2	TGTGCCACCAGTGGACAGGGGGAGACCGGGGAGCTGTTTTTT	CATSGQGETGELFF
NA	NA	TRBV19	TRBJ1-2	TGTGCCAGTAGTATAGAGAGGGGTTCTGGCTACACCTTC	CASSIERGSGYTF
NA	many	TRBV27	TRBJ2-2	TGTGCCAGCAGTTTAGGGGCAGGGAAGAACACCGGGGAGCTGTTTTTT	CASSLGAGKNTGELFF
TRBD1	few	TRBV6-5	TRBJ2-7	TGTGCCAGCAGACCCGGTTGGACAGGGGGCACCTACGAGCAGTACTTC	CASRPGWTGGTYEQYF
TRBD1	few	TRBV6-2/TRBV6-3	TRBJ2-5	TGTGCCAGCAGTCCCGGGACAGGGGCGAGGGTAGAGACCCAGTACTTC	CASSPGTGARVETQYF
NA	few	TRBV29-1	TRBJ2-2	TGCAGCGTCGAGGTCGGGGGAGCCGGGGAGCTGTTTTTT	CSVEVGGAGELFF
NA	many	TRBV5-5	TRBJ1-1	TGTGCCAGCAGCTTGGCAGGGCATCCCCCCAACACTGAAGCTTTCTTT	CASSLAGHPPNTEAFF
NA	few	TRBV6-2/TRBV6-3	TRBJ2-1	TGTGCCAGCAGTGTCGGGCTTGGGTATGAGCAGTTCTTC	CASSVGLGYEQFF
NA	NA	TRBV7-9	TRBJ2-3	TGTGCCAGCAGCCCGCGGGGGCCAGATACGCAGTATTTT	CASSPRGPDTQYF
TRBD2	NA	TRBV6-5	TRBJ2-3	TGTGCCAGCAGAACCTTAGCGGGGGGGGAAACAGATACGCAGTATTTT	CASRTLAGGETDTQYF
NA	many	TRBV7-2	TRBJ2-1	TGTGCCAGCAGCTTCAACCCGTGGGACAATGAGCAGTTCTTC	CASSFNPWDNEQFF
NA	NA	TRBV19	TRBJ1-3	TGTGCCAGTAGCCCGCGAGGGTCTGGAAACACCATATATTTT	CASSPRGSGNTIYF
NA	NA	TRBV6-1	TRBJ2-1	TGTGCCAGCATTCCAGTGGGGCCGAGCTCCTACAATGAGCAGTCCTTC	CASIPVGPSSYNEQSF
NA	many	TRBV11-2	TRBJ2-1	TGTGCCAGCAGCTTACTCCCCGGCGGGGCCGGTGAGCAGTTCTTC	CASSLLPGGAGEQFF
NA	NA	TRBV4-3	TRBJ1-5	TGCGCCAGCAGCCAAGATAAAGTTCAGCCCCAGCATTTT	CASSQDKVQPQHF
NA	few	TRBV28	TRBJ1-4	TGTGCCAGCAGCACCCCCGCTAATGAAAAACTGTTTTTT	CASSTPANEKLFF